This TCR beta chain was identified in a study of cytomegalovirus exposure and HLA in healthy donors. Study context: Earlier sequencing of 200 million or so T cells yielded around 100 million unique TCR beta sequences.

This CDR3 is 16 amino acids long. The V and J ends lost 2 bases and 9 bases, in that order; junction bases with no gene match: 9. Primers included in the PCR were 60 Vbeta and 13 Jbeta primers. This table comes from immunoSEQ multiplex PCR, and its TCRdb copy is limited to in-frame clones, with some not included. The sample lists 63,000 or so clones, around 74% occurring once. V usage is TRBV6-7 and J usage is TRBJ2-1, with TRBD2 matching 11 bases. TRBV6-7 is annotated as an ORF whose role is uncertain. Sequencing used PBMCs. The receptor was derived from a woman in her 30s in good health and CMV-seropositive. This chain's CDR3 is CASSYRTSGSRLEQFF. The CDR3 region has the DNA TGTGCCAGCAGTTACCGAACTAGCGGGAGTCGTCTTGAGCAGTTCTTC.